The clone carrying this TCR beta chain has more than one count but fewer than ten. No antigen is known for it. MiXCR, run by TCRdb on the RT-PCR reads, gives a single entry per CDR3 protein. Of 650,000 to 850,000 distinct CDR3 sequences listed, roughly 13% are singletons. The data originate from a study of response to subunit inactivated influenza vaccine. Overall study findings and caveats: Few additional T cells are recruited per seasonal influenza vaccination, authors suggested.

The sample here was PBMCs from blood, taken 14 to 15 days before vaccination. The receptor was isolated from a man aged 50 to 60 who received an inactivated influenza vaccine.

Written as DNA, the CDR3 is TGTGCCACCCAAGCCGAACCCCGGGCCGGGGAGCTGTTTTTT. Protein sequence: CATQAEPRAGELFF. The J gene is TRBJ2-2, the V gene TRBV15; D is undetermined. Germline V gene sequence: CDR1 LNHNV, CDR2 YYDKDF (reference sequence). Trimming took 8 bases from V and 6 from J, leaving 16 bases between them. This CDR3 comprises 14 residues.